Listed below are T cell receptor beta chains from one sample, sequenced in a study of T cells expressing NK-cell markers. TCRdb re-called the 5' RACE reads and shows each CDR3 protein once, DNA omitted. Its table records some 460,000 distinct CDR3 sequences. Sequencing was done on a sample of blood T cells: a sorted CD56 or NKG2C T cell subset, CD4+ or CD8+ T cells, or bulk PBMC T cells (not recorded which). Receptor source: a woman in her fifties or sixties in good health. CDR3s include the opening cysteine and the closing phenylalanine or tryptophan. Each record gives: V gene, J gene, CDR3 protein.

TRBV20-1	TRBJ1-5	CSASRGAFAIGPQHF
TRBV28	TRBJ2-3	CASSGQGRDTQYF
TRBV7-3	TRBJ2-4	CASGTHPNIQYF
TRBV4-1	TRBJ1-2	CASSQKIGQGRDTF
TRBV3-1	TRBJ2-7	CASSQVPEYYEQYF
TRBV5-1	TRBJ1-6	CASSLLDPGAGSPLHF
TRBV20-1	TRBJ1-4	CSARDEGIRPKLFF
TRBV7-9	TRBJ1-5	CASSEDINQPQHF
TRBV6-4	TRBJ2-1	CASSLAEGGSYNEQFF
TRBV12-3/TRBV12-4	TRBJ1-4	CASSQGAVKLFF
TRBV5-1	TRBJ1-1	CASVDSSNTEAFF
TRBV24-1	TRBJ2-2	CATSAGWDRGNTGELFF